Listed below are T cell receptor beta chains from one sample, sequenced in a study of cytomegalovirus exposure and HLA in healthy donors. Profiled with immunoSEQ multiplex PCR; TCRdb holds only in-frame clones, not every one. The repertoire holds about 100,000 clones, with approximately 73% as singletons. The sequencing sample was made of PBMCs. These receptor sequences come from a woman between 50 and 59 years old in good health and CMV-seropositive. The CDR3 runs from the conserved cysteine through the conserved F or W. A D gene is named only where the DNA matches it firmly. Only part of the rows carry a size: once, few, many, or a class if the clone is expanded.

CDR3 length,D gene,V gene,J gene,clone size,CDR3 protein,CDR3 DNA
19,NA,TRBV4-1,TRBJ2-5,once,CASSHPTQPSRGGKETQYF,TGCGCCAGCAGCCATCCCACACAGCCGTCGAGAGGCGGGAAAGAGACCCAGTACTTC
15,TRBD2,TRBV2,TRBJ2-2,few,CASSGIAGVTGELFF,TGTGCCAGCAGTGGGATAGCGGGGGTAACCGGGGAGCTGTTTTTT
13,TRBD1,TRBV27,TRBJ1-1,NA,CASSVTGAGEAFF,TGTGCCAGCAGTGTGACAGGGGCGGGTGAAGCTTTCTTT
12,NA,TRBV5-4,TRBJ1-1,NA,CASSPLGTEAFF,TGTGCCAGCAGCCCCCTAGGAACTGAAGCTTTCTTT
14,TRBD2,TRBV5-6,TRBJ2-5,NA,CASSPGLDQETQYF,TGTGCCAGCAGCCCGGGACTAGACCAGGAGACCCAGTACTTC
14,NA,TRBV18,TRBJ2-3,NA,CASSPGSSTDTQYF,TGTGCCAGCTCACCCGGGAGTAGCACAGATACGCAGTATTTT
15,NA,TRBV12-5,TRBJ2-6,NA,CASGLGGPGANVLTF,TGTGCTAGTGGTTTGGGGGGGCCTGGGGCCAACGTCCTGACTTTC
12,TRBD1,TRBV10-3,TRBJ2-7,once,CATGQGGHEQYF,TGTGCCACTGGACAGGGGGGGCACGAGCAGTACTTC
15,NA,TRBV18,TRBJ1-2,few,CASSPPNKGDYGYTF,TGTGCCAGCTCTCCCCCGAACAAGGGGGACTATGGCTACACCTTC
17,TRBD1,TRBV7-6,TRBJ2-2,NA,CASSLPKGGANTGELFF,TGTGCCAGCAGCTTACCGAAAGGGGGCGCTAACACCGGGGAGCTGTTTTTT
14,NA,TRBV2,TRBJ2-5,NA,CARQGGNGPETQYF,TGTGCCAGACAGGGAGGGAACGGTCCGGAGACCCAGTACTTC